What follows are 29 T cell receptor beta chains derived from one specimen sequenced in a study of T cells in Graves' hyperthyroidism and ophthalmopathy. Amplification targeted TCR beta CDR3 regions from RNA transcripts. HTBI primers were used for first-round RT-PCR of the TCR CDR3. MiXCR, run by TCRdb on the multiplex PCR reads, gives a single entry per CDR3 protein. This table has some 600,000 distinct CDR3 sequences, approximately 14% appearing once. The material sequenced was blood. These receptors were collected from a woman in her twenties or thirties with Graves' hyperthyroidism that later progressed to Graves' ophthalmopathy.

There are many counts of this clonotype. J is TRBJ2-1 and V is TRBV7-9; possible D gene TRBD1, 6 bases. Germline CDR1 reads SEHNR; CDR2 reads FQNEAQ (reference sequence). V lost 5 bases, J lost 10 bases, and 21 bases lay in between. The CDR3 loop spans 15 amino acids. For the CDR3, the DNA is TGTGCCAGCAGCCTAGACCAGGGGCATCCTCGCGAGCAGTTCTTC. This gives the protein CASSLDQGHPREQFF.

This clonotype has at least ten counts. This rearrangement joins TRBV6-5 to TRBJ1-2; tentatively, D is TRBD1 (6 bases). The CDR3 loop spans 15 amino acids. In germline, CDR1 is MNHEY, CDR2 SVGAGI. V lost 1 base, J lost 1 base, and 10 bases lay in between. CDR3 in amino acids: CASSYLGAINYGYTF. The CDR3 coding sequence is TGTGCCAGCAGTTACTTGGGGGCGATTAACTATGGCTACACCTTC.

Remarks on this clonotype: Since a much larger clone is just one base distant, this may be a read error. This sequence joins TRBV6-1 and TRBJ2-7; 7 bases are a match to TRBD1. Germline V lookup: CDR1 MNHNS, CDR2 SASEGT. V shed 6 bases, J shed 3 bases, and the junction held 5 bases outside the gene matches. CDR3 length: 13 amino acids. CDR3 in amino acids: CASSKGQLYEQYF. CDR3 coding DNA: TGTGCCAGCAGCAAGGGACAGCTCTACGAGCAGTACTTC.

The sample holds many counts of this clonotype. The chain carries TRBV12-3 or TRBV12-4 and TRBJ1-2; D is perhaps TRBD1 (6 bases). The CDR3 loop spans 14 amino acids. V lost 6 bases, J lost 5 bases, and 16 bases lay in between. The CDR3 loop reads CASRPGQGWYGYTF. The CDR3 nucleotides are TGTGCCAGCAGGCCCGGCCAGGGGTGGTATGGCTACACCTTC.

This clonotype was detected ten times or more. The chain couples TRBV29-1 to TRBJ2-5; 9 positions agree with TRBD2. The J segment lost 0 bases and the V segment lost 5 bases, leaving 10 bases of the junction unmatched. The CDR3 is 16 amino acids. Germline V gene data show CDR1 as SQVTM and CDR2 as ANQGSEA. The chain's CDR3 is CSVTTLAGRYQETQYF. DNA for the CDR3: TGCAGCGTTACGACTCTAGCGGGAAGGTACCAAGAGACCCAGTACTTC.

This clonotype showed up many times. V and J are TRBV19 and TRBJ1-3; the D gene is possibly TRBD1 (6 bases). V was pared by 8 bases and J by 0 bases, with 8 bases between. From germline, CDR1 is LNHDA and CDR2 SQIVND (reference sequence). There are 13 residues in the CDR3. For the CDR3, the DNA is TGTGCCAGTCCGACAGGCTCTGGAAACACCATATATTTT. It yields the protein CASPTGSGNTIYF.

The chain couples TRBV11-3 to TRBJ1-4; D gene uncertain. The ends were cut back, 5 bases at V and 8 bases at J, with 12 bases in the middle. Germline CDR1 SGHNT, CDR2 YENEEA. CDR3 length: 13 residues. CDR3 protein: CASSPNAGEKLFF. The CDR3 DNA sequence: TGTGCCAGCAGCCCAAATGCGGGAGAAAAACTGTTTTTT.

The rearrangement uses TRBV7-9 and TRBJ1-5; D uncertain. V lost 4 bases and J lost 1, with 11 bases in between. This CDR3 has 15 residues. The germline gives CDR1 SEHNR, CDR2 FQNEAQ (reference sequence). CDR3 DNA sequence: TGTGCCAGCAGCTCAAGTGTTACAAGCAATCAGCCCCAGCATTTT. It is translated as CASSSSVTSNQPQHF.

The sample holds many counts of this clonotype. The chain uses TRBV3-1 and TRBJ2-1; D gene uncertain. The CDR3 runs 12 residues. Trimming removed 8 bases at V and 0 bases at J, with 5 bases between. Germline V gives CDR1 LGHDT, CDR2 YNNKEL (reference sequence). The CDR3 loop is CASGSSYNEQFF. The CDR3 region has the DNA TGTGCCAGCGGAAGCTCCTACAATGAGCAGTTCTTC.

This clonotype was observed many times. The chain has TRBV7-2 and TRBJ2-7; 11 nucleotides agree with TRBD2. The CDR3 covers 15 residues. V was pared by 6 bases and J by 6 bases, with 10 bases of the junction left unmatched. CDR1 and CDR2 from the germline V gene are SGHTA and FQGNSA. The CDR3 region has the DNA TGTGCCAGCAGTGCGGGACTAGCGGAAAGGGGCGAGCAGTACTTC. Translation: CASSAGLAERGEQYF.

There are many counts of this clonotype. The V gene is TRBV19, the J gene TRBJ2-7; D is unclear. The CDR3 runs to 14 residues. Germline loops: CDR1 LNHDA, CDR2 SQIVND (reference sequence). Trimming pared 3 bases from V and 5 bases from J, leaving 14 bases between. CDR3 protein: CASSMGNPRDEQYF. As DNA, the CDR3 is TGTGCCAGTAGTATGGGCAACCCAAGGGACGAGCAGTACTTC.

This clonotype was seen ten or more times. This chain links TRBV2 with TRBJ1-1, with 9 bases that match TRBD1. CDR3 size: 15 residues. The V gene end was trimmed by 8 bases and the J gene end by 2 bases; junction bases not matched to a gene: 9. The V gene's germline CDR1 is SNHLY and CDR2 FYNNEI. The CDR3 region is CASCRTGAINTEAFF. CDR3 nucleotide sequence: TGTGCCAGCTGCCGGACAGGGGCCATCAACACTGAAGCTTTCTTT.

Note on this clonotype: A much bigger clone sits one base away, suggesting this may be a read error. This chain joins TRBV11-3 and TRBJ2-7; D is perhaps TRBD2 (6 bases). Germline V gene lookup returns CDR1 SGHNT and CDR2 YENEEA. This CDR3 is built from 17 residues. This CDR3 is CASSQDRETVSSYDQYF. The CDR3 nucleotides are TGCGCCAGCAGCCAAGATCGGGAGACAGTAAGCTCCTACGATCAGTACTTC.

This clonotype has only a few counts. The rearrangement links TRBV5-5 to TRBJ1-4, with 11 positions matching TRBD1. The V gene's germline CDR1 is SGHKS and CDR2 YYEKEE (reference sequence). Unmatched junction bases numbered 9, after V lost 4 bases and J lost 7 bases. The CDR3 is made up of 16 amino acids. The CDR3 here is CASSQGQGGRSEKLFF. The CDR3 DNA is TGTGCCAGCAGCCAGGGACAGGGGGGTCGAAGTGAAAAACTGTTTTTT.

This clonotype was seen repeatedly, ten times or more. J is TRBJ2-1 and V is TRBV3-1; D unclear. Trimming took off 6 bases at V and 5 bases at J, with 11 bases between the two ends. Germline CDR1 and CDR2: LGHDT and YNNKEL (reference sequence). The CDR3 runs 13 residues. The CDR3 protein is CASRENRNNEQFF. For the CDR3, the DNA is TGTGCCAGCAGAGAAAACCGAAACAATGAGCAGTTCTTC.

This chain connects TRBV14 to TRBJ2-7; D not resolved. Germline CDR1 SGHDN, CDR2 FVKESK. The V gene lost 5 bases and the J gene lost 6 bases, with 17 bases spanning the gap. The CDR3 totals 14 residues. Written as DNA, the CDR3 is TGTGCCAGCAGCTCCATCGGAGTATATGGCGAGCAGTACTTC. Amino acids: CASSSIGVYGEQYF.

This clonotype was seen more than once but under ten times. The CDR3: CASSQEWQGVRNEQFF. The DNA of the CDR3 is TGCGCCAGCAGCCAAGAGTGGCAGGGGGTAAGAAATGAGCAGTTCTTC. V is TRBV4-3 and J is TRBJ2-1; 7 nucleotides line up with TRBD1. This CDR3 spans 16 amino acids. Germline values: CDR1 LGHNA, CDR2 YSLEER. V shed 0 bases and J 7 bases; nucleotides not matched to a gene: 9.

There are many counts of this clonotype. This rearrangement joins TRBV5-1 to TRBJ1-1, with D perhaps TRBD1 (5 bases). CDR3 length equals 13 residues. The germline V gene encodes CDR1 SGHRS and CDR2 YFSETQ. V lost 4 bases to trimming and J lost 2 bases, with 9 bases between them. Here the CDR3 reads CASSTGPNTEAFF. CDR3 bases: TGCGCCAGCAGCACGGGACCTAACACTGAAGCTTTCTTT.

This clonotype was counted ten times or more. This chain's CDR3 is CATSDLDWPETQYF. The CDR3 nucleotides read TGTGCCACCAGTGACCTAGACTGGCCGGAGACCCAGTACTTC. This sequence joins TRBV24-1 and TRBJ2-5; D uncertain. Trimming shortened V by 4 bases and J by 5 bases, and 13 bases separated the two germline ends. In germline, CDR1 is KGHDR, CDR2 SFDVKD. The CDR3 length is 14 residues.

The sample holds many counts of this clonotype. The CDR3 DNA sequence: TGTGCCAGCAGGCTTCTAGGGAGGCAAAATCAGCCCCAGCATTTT. It encodes CASRLLGRQNQPQHF. This sequence joins TRBV28 and TRBJ1-5; D not certain. The germline V gene encodes CDR1 MDHEN and CDR2 SYDVKM. This CDR3 has 15 amino acids. V gave up 6 bases and J gave up 4 bases, with 16 bases separating them. The full variable domain, completed using reference TRBV28 and TRBJ1-5, is DVKVTQSSRYLVKRTGEKVFLECVQDMDHENMFWYRQDPGLGLRLIYFSYDVKMKEKGDIPEGYSVSREKKERFSLILESASTNQTSMYLCASRLLGRQNQPQHFGDGTRLSIL.

In this sample, this clonotype turned up a few times. The genes are TRBV19 and TRBJ1-5; TRBD1 matches 7 bases. This CDR3 is built from 16 residues. V was clipped by 2 bases and J by 0 bases; unmatched bases: 4. CDR1 and CDR2 from the germline V gene are LNHDA and SQIVND (reference sequence). CDR3 amino acids: CASSIPTGNSNQPQHF. The CDR3 DNA is TGTGCCAGTAGTATACCGACAGGGAATAGCAATCAGCCCCAGCATTTT.

The table lists this clonotype with many counts. As DNA, the CDR3 is TGTGCCAGCAGCCAAAACTTCTACGAGCAGTACTTC. This gives the protein CASSQNFYEQYF. This chain links TRBV3-1 with TRBJ2-7; D call uncertain. Germline CDR1 is LGHDT and CDR2 is YNNKEL (reference sequence). The CDR3 is 12 residues long. The V and J ends lost 2 bases and 3 bases respectively, with 5 bases between them.

This clonotype was counted at least ten times. J is TRBJ2-1 and V is TRBV6-1; 10 nucleotides align to TRBD2. This CDR3 is built from 16 residues. Germline V gene data show CDR1 as MNHNS and CDR2 as SASEGT. V lost 1 base and J lost 3; bases outside the gene matches: 3. This chain's CDR3 is CASSEGLAGRYNEQFF. CDR3 DNA sequence: TGTGCCAGCAGTGAAGGACTAGCGGGCCGCTACAATGAGCAGTTCTTC.

This clonotype was observed many times. The chain carries TRBV6-1 and TRBJ2-1; the match to TRBD2 covers 9 bases. Looked up from germline, CDR1 is MNHNS and CDR2 is SASEGT. J lost 6 bases, V lost 6 bases, and 9 bases had no gene match. The CDR3 has 15 amino acids. CDR3 sequence (DNA): TGTGCCAGCAGACTACTAGGGACTAGCTCCAATGAGCAGTTCTTC. Residues: CASRLLGTSSNEQFF.

This clonotype appeared many times. J is TRBJ1-1 and V is TRBV7-2, with TRBD1 matching 11 bases. Trimming took 4 bases from V and 6 from J; bases not matched to a gene: 4. The germline V gene encodes CDR1 SGHTA and CDR2 FQGNSA. The CDR3 is made up of 14 amino acids. CDR3 DNA: TGTGCCAGCAGCTCCGGACAGGGGGCAGCTGAAGCTTTCTTT. This codes for CASSSGQGAAEAFF.

A note on this clonotype: It may be a read error: a sequence one base away is much more abundant. Given the absence of the conserved phenylalanine or tryptophan at the CDR3 end, a read error is likely. In DNA, the CDR3 is TGTGCCAGCTCACCAGAAGGGGACCCTGGATGGCAAGAGACCCAGTACGTC. Its translation is CASSPEGDPGWQETQYV. The chain couples TRBV18 to TRBJ2-5, with D possibly called TRBD1 or TRBD2 (5 bases each). The germline CDR1 and CDR2 sequences are KGHSH and LQKENI. The length of the CDR3 is 17 residues. V lost 2 bases and J 2 bases, leaving 18 bases between the germline ends.

This clonotype was recorded many times. CDR3 in DNA: TGTGCCAGCAGTTTATCGACGGTCGGACTAGCGGGAGTGGGGACAGATACGCAGTATTTT. It encodes CASSLSTVGLAGVGTDTQYF. V is TRBV27 and J is TRBJ2-3, with 13 bases matching TRBD2. The CDR3 length is 20 residues. V was pared by 0 bases and J by 3 bases, with 12 bases of the junction left unmatched. The V gene's germline CDR1 is MNHEY and CDR2 SMNVEV (reference sequence).

This clonotype showed up just a few times. The J gene is TRBJ1-1, the V gene TRBV10-3; 7 bases agree with TRBD1. Germline V gene lookup returns CDR1 ENHRY and CDR2 SYGVKD. The CDR3 covers 16 residues. V lost 5 bases and J lost 5; bases outside the gene matches: 14. The CDR3 nucleotides are TGTGCCATCAGTAGTTCCGCCTCCCGACAGGGTACTGAAGCTTTCTTT. As protein: CAISSSASRQGTEAFF.

This clonotype came up many times. The CDR3 DNA sequence: TGTGCCAGTTTGGACGGGCAATTCTCTGGAAACACCATATATTTT. Its protein is CASLDGQFSGNTIYF. The chain couples TRBV19 to TRBJ1-3; no clear D gene. The V gene's germline CDR1 is LNHDA and CDR2 SQIVND (reference sequence). V was trimmed by 8 bases and J by 0 bases, leaving 14 bases between them. CDR3 length: 15 amino acids.